A selection of T cell receptor beta chains follows, all from one sample in a study of T cell repertoires in cytomegalovirus infection. No cognate antigen is known for these TCRs. TCRdb called the reads again in MiXCR, with one record for every CDR3 protein. The table includes some 800,000 distinct CDR3 sequences, less than 35% detected once. Source: cultured CD8+ T cells from PBMCs, taken from culture after CMV antigen stimulation. The receptor set was obtained from a human donor in good health (CMV status not recorded). Some clones in this sample may be carry-over from other donors' samples. Each CDR3 is given without its conserved first and last residue. Each record gives: J gene, V gene, D gene, clone size, CDR3 protein. The D gene is left open where the match is weak. Some rows have no size entry. The others give once, few or many, or a class for an expanded clone.

TRBJ2-1,TRBV29-1,NA,NA,SVDLTVYNEQF
TRBJ2-3,TRBV29-1,NA,NA,SVEGRGRLEDTQY
TRBJ2-7,TRBV6-5,TRBD1,few,ASRDRDRGYEQY
TRBJ1-1,TRBV7-6,NA,few,ASSLTGHLMNTEAF
TRBJ1-4,TRBV6-6,TRBD1,NA,ASSYSTGREKLF
TRBJ2-6,TRBV7-6,NA,many,ASSPENPVSGANVLT
TRBJ2-1,TRBV19,NA,NA,ASSTTGISYNEQF
TRBJ2-7,TRBV20-1,NA,NA,SARGRVPGYEQY
TRBJ1-1,TRBV6-6,NA,NA,ASSSQEQTEAF
TRBJ2-2,TRBV7-9,NA,once,ASRSGHHTGELF
TRBJ2-3,TRBV20-1,NA,few,SARDRVGRTITDTQY
TRBJ2-5,TRBV11-1,NA,NA,ASSLASVWRETQY
TRBJ2-7,TRBV12-3/TRBV12-4,TRBD2,few,ASSLSAGDSYEQY
TRBJ2-5,TRBV2,TRBD2,NA,ASSEVSSGGFYQETQY
TRBJ2-1,TRBV7-6,NA,NA,ASSLDQDSSEQF
TRBJ2-3,TRBV7-9,NA,NA,ASSVSLLVDTQY
TRBJ2-5,TRBV7-4,NA,NA,ASSLAIEGETQY
TRBJ2-1,TRBV27,NA,NA,ASSRRGEYNEQF
TRBJ1-5,TRBV27,NA,once,ASRGGAWNQPQH
TRBJ2-1,TRBV7-8,NA,NA,ASSPSGPTYNEQF
TRBJ2-2,TRBV4-1,NA,NA,ASSQNRDMRNTGELF
TRBJ1-2,TRBV6-8,NA,NA,ASSSTGIDGYT
TRBJ1-1,TRBV12-3/TRBV12-4,NA,many,ASSDRRRNTEAF
TRBJ2-3,TRBV24-1,TRBD1,NA,ATSERDRDSTDTQY
TRBJ2-3,TRBV6-8,NA,few,ASSDPDTDTQY
TRBJ1-6,TRBV4-1,NA,NA,ASSQARGGRAINSPLH
TRBJ2-1,TRBV9,TRBD1,few,ASSPSGGTGAHNEQF
TRBJ2-1,TRBV18,TRBD1,NA,ASSPTGTVNNEQF
TRBJ1-1,TRBV6-5,NA,NA,ASSSDQNKGWAEAF
TRBJ2-1,TRBV7-6,TRBD2,many,ASSLLAGGHNEQF
TRBJ1-2,TRBV7-9,TRBD1,few,ASSFQQGQEGYT
TRBJ1-2,TRBV2,NA,few,ASSETEGDGYT
TRBJ2-2,TRBV28,TRBD1,few,ASSLPGQLLTGELF
TRBJ2-3,TRBV28,NA,few,ASSLSSSGDTQY
TRBJ2-2,TRBV24-1,NA,few,ATSDRQIKDTGELF
TRBJ2-2,TRBV7-9,NA,NA,ASSIGLSWTGELF
TRBJ1-1,TRBV6-1,NA,NA,ASSGPPGKAF
TRBJ2-1,TRBV29-1,TRBD2,few,SAGLAREQF
TRBJ2-1,TRBV7-9,TRBD1,few,ASRGFETGVNEQF
TRBJ1-6,TRBV7-2,NA,many,ASAGQGSSYNSPLH
TRBJ2-7,TRBV2,TRBD1,NA,ATLGQPTYEQY
TRBJ2-3,TRBV4-3,TRBD1,NA,ASSQVGPHTGGPPDTQY
TRBJ2-5,TRBV4-1,NA,NA,ASSQDGRQETQY
TRBJ2-6,TRBV12-3/TRBV12-4,NA,many,ASLSGANVLT
TRBJ1-5,TRBV24-1,TRBD1,NA,ATSPRTGGDQPQH
TRBJ1-1,TRBV10-3,NA,NA,AISEPQGGRTEAF
TRBJ2-7,TRBV27,NA,NA,AAAKPGTNYEQY
TRBJ2-4,TRBV5-8,NA,NA,ASSLWDNKNIQY
TRBJ1-2,TRBV28,TRBD1,NA,ASSPKTGGAGYGYT
TRBJ1-2,TRBV12-5,NA,NA,ASVGTAVRANYGYT
TRBJ2-1,TRBV6-5,TRBD2,NA,ASSYSDPSGASYNEQF
TRBJ2-1,TRBV7-2,TRBD2,few,ASSPSTSGQQF
TRBJ1-2,TRBV2,NA,NA,ASSEVPGYYGYT
TRBJ2-3,TRBV20-1,NA,NA,SARTEDTQY
TRBJ2-3,TRBV7-9,TRBD1,NA,ASSGNRGASTDTQY